This entry lists 2 T cell receptor beta chains sequenced from one sample in a study of shared clonotypes between healthy human individuals. The table came from immunoSEQ multiplex PCR; TCRdb's copy has only in-frame clones and leaves some out. The sample lists around 690,000 clones; less than 95% were seen once. Sequencing was done on a sample of memory CD8+ T cells from PBMCs. Subset of the sample: CD45RO+ cells pooled with CCR7-negative TemRA cells. The receptors derive from a man aged 18-30 years in good health. Some clones in this sample may be carry-over from other donors' samples.

In its sample, this clone was seen once. CDR3 protein: CASSQGKALEAFF. As DNA, the CDR3 is TGTGCCAGCAGCCAGGGGAAGGCACTAGAAGCTTTCTTT. The chain recombines TRBV11-2 with TRBJ1-1, with D possibly matching TRBD1 (6 bases). This CDR3 has 13 residues. Trimming took off 5 bases at V and 8 bases at J, with 15 bases between the two ends. CDR1 is SGHAT, CDR2 FQNNGV, per germline.

The V and J genes are TRBV9 and TRBJ2-2, with 11 bases identical to TRBD1. CDR1 and CDR2 (germline): SGDLS, YYNGEE. The V segment lost 4 bases and the J segment 5 bases; nucleotides outside the gene matches: 7. The CDR3 totals 16 residues. CDR3 region: CASSPSGQGGTGELFF. The CDR3, as DNA: TGTGCCAGCAGCCCCTCGGGACAGGGGGGGACCGGGGAGCTGTTTTTT.